The entry that follows covers one T cell receptor beta chain sequence. Produced via immunoSEQ multiplex PCR; TCRdb's table is partial and in-frame only. The repertoire holds about 160,000 clones, with 96% as singletons. These data belong to a study of control samples from healthy donors and cancer patients. V trimming: 3 bases; J trimming: 2 bases; junction bases outside the gene matches: 5. This CDR3 region has 15 residues. Germline V gives CDR1 MGHRA, CDR2 YSYEKL. The sequence derives from a woman aged 25 to 39 in good health. The chain employs TRBV4-1 and TRBJ2-5; TRBD1 aligns across 8 bases. Sequenced sample: blood. Here the CDR3 DNA reads TGCGCCAGCAGCCACGTTGGGACAGGACAAGAGACCCAGTACTTC. Translated, it gives CASSHVGTGQETQYF.